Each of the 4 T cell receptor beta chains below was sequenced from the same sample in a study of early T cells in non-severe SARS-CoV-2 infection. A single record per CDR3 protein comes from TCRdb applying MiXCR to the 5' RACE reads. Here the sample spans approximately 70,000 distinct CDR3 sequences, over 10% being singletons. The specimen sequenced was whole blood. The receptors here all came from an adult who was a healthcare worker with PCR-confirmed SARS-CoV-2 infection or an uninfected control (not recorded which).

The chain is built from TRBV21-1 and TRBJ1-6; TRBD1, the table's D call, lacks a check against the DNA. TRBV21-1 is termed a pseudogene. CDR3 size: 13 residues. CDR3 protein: CASSGTGVSPLHF. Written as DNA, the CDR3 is TGTGCCAGCAGCGGGACAGGGGTCTCACCCCTCCACTTT.

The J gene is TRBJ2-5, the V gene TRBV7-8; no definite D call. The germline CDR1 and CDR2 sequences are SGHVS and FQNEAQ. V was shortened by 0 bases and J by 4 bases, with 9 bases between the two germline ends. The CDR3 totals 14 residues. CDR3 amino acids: CASSLATTIETQYF. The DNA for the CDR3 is TGTGCCAGCAGCTTAGCGACGACCATAGAGACCCAGTACTTC.

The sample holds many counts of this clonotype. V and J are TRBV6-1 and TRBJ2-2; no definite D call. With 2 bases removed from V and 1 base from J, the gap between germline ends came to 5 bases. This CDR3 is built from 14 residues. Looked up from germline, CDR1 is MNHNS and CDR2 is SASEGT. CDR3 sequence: CASSEYGNTGELFF. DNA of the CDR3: TGTGCCAGCAGTGAATATGGGAACACCGGGGAGCTGTTTTTT.

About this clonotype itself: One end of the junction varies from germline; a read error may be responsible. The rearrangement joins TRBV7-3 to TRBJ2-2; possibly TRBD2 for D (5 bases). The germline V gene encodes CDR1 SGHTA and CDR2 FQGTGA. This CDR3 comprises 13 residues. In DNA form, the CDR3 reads TGTGCCAACAGCTCGGGCGGGACCGGGGAGCTGTTTTTT. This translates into CANSSGGTGELFF.